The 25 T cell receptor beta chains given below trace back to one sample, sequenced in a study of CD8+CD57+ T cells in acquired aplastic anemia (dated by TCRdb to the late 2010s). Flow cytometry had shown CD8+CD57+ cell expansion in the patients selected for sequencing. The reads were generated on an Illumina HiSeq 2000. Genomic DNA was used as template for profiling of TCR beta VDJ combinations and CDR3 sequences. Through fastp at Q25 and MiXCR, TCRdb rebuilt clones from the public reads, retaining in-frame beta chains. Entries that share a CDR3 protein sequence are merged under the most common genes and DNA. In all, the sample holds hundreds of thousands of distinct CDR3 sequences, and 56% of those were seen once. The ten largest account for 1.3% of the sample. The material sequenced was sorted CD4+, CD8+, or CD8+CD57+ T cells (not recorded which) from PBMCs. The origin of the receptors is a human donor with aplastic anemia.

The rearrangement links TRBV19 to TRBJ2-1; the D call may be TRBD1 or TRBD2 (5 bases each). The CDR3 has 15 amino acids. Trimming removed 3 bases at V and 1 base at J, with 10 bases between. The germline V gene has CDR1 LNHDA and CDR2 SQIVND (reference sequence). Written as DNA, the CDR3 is TGTGCCAGTAGTATGGGCAGGGAGTCCTACAATGAGCAGTTCTTC. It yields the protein CASSMGRESYNEQFF.

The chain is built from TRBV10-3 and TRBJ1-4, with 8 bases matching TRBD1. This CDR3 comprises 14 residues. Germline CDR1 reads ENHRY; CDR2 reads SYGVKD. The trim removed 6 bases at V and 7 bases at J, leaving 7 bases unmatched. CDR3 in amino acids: CAIRTGAESEKLFF. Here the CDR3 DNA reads TGTGCCATCAGGACAGGGGCTGAAAGTGAAAAACTGTTTTTT.

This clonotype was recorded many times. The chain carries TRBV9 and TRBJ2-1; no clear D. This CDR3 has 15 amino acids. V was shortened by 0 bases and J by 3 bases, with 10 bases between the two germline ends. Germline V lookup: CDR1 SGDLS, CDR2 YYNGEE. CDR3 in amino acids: CASSVDVGYYNEQFF. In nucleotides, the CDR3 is TGTGCCAGCAGCGTAGATGTGGGCTACTACAATGAGCAGTTCTTC.

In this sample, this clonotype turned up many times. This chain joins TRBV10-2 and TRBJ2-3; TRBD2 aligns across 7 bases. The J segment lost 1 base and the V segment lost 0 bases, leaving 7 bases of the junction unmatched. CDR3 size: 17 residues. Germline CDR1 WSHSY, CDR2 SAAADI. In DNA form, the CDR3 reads TGCGCCAGCAGTGAGTCGAGGCTAGCGGAAGGCACAGATACGCAGTATTTT. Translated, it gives CASSESRLAEGTDTQYF.

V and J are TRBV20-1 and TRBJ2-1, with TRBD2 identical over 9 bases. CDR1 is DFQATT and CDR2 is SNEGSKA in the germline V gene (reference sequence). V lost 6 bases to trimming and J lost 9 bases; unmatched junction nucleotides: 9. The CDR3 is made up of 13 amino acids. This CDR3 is CSADSGRRFEQFF. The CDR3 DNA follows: TGCAGTGCCGATAGCGGGAGACGGTTTGAGCAGTTCTTC.

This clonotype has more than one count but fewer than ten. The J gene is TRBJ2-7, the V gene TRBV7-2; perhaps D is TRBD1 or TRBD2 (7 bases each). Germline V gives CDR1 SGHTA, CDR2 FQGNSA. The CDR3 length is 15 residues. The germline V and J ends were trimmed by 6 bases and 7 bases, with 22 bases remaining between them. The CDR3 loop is CASSWEGAVLGEQYF. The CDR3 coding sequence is TGTGCCAGCAGTTGGGAGGGGGCAGTACTGGGGGAGCAGTACTTC.

CDR3 protein: CASSLDLTCEQFF. Written as DNA, the CDR3 is TGTGCCAGCAGCCTTGACTTAACCTGCGAGCAGTTCTTC. The J gene is TRBJ2-7, the V gene TRBV7-6; D is undetermined. The DNA end lines up better with TRBJ2-1; the J call may be wrong. Germline lookup yields CDR1 SGHVS and CDR2 FNYEAQ. This CDR3 is 13 amino acids long.

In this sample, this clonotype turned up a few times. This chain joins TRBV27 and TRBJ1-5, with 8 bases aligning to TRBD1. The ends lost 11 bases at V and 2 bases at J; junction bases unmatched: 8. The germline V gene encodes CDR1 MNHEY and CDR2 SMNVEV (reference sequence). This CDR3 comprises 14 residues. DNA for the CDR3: TGTGCCTCCGAGGACAGGGATGGCAATCAGCCCCAGCATTTT. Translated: CASEDRDGNQPQHF.

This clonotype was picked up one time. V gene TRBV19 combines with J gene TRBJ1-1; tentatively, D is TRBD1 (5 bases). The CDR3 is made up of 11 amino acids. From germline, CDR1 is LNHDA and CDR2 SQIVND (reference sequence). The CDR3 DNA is TGTGTGGTGCAGGGCTACACTGAAGCTTTCTTT. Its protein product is CVVQGYTEAFF.

CDR3 loop: CASSLVGSGYTIYF. The CDR3 region has the DNA TGCGCCAGCAGCTTGGTAGGGTCTGGCTACACCATATATTTT. The V gene is TRBV5-1, the J gene TRBJ1-3; no firm D call. This CDR3 has 14 amino acids. Germline values: CDR1 SGHRS, CDR2 YFSETQ. V was clipped by 0 bases and J by 8 bases, with 12 bases between them.

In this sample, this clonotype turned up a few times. The CDR3 is CASSDWSSGNTIYF. CDR3 in DNA: TGTGCCAGCAGTGATTGGAGCTCTGGAAACACCATATATTTT. The gene calls are TRBV25-1 and TRBJ1-3; unclear D gene. V lost 3 bases to trimming and J lost 0 bases, with 6 bases between them. Germline V gene sequence: CDR1 MGHDK, CDR2 SYGVNS. This CDR3 is 14 amino acids long.

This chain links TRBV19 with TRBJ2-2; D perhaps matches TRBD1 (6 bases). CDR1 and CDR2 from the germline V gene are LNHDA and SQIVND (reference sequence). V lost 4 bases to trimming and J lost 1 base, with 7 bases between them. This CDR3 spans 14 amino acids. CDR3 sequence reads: CASSRGQNTGELFF. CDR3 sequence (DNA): TGTGCCAGTAGTAGGGGACAGAACACCGGGGAGCTGTTTTTT. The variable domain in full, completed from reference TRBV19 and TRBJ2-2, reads DGGITQSPKYLFRKEGQNVTLSCEQNLNHDAMYWYRQDPGQGLRLIYYSQIVNDFQKGDIAEGYSVSREKKESFPLTVTSAQKNPTAFYLCASSRGQNTGELFFGEGSRLTVL.

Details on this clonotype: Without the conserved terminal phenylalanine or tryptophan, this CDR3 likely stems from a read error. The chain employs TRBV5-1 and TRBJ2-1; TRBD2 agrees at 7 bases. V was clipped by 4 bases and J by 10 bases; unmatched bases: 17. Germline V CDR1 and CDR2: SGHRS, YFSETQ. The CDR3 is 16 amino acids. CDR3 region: CASSAQDPLGGGEQFY. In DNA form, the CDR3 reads TGCGCCAGCAGCGCGCAGGACCCGTTGGGGGGAGGGGAGCAGTTCTAC.

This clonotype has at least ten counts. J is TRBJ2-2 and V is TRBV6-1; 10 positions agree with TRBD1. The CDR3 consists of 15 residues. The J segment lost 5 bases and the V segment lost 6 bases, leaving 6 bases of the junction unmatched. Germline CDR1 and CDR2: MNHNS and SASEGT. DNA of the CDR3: TGTGCCAGCAGCGATAGACAGGGGGCAACCGGGGAGCTGTTTTTT. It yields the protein CASSDRQGATGELFF.

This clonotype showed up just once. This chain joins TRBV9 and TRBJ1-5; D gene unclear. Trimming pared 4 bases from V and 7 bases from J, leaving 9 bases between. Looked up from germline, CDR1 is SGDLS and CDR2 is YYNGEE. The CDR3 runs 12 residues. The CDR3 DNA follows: TGTGCCAGCAGCCGCTGGGAACAGCCCCAGCATTTT. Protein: CASSRWEQPQHF.

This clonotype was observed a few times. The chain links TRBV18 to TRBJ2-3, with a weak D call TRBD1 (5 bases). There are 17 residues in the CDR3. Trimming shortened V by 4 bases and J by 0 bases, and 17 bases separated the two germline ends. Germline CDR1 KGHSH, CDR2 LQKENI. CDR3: CASSLGAISSSTDTQYF. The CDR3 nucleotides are TGTGCCAGCTCACTTGGGGCCATCTCCTCTAGCACAGATACGCAGTATTTT.

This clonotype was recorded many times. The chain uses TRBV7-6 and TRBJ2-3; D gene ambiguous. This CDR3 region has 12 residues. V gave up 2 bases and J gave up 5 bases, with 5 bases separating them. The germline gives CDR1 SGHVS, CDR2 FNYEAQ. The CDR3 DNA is TGTGCCAGCAGCTTATGGAGAGATACGCAGTATTTT. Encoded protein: CASSLWRDTQYF.

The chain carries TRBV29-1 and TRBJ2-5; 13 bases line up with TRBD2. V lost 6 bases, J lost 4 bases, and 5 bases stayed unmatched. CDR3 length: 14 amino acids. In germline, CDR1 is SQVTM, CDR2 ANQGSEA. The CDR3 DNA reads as TGCAGCGTGACGGGACTAGCGGGAATAGAGACCCAGTACTTC. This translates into CSVTGLAGIETQYF.

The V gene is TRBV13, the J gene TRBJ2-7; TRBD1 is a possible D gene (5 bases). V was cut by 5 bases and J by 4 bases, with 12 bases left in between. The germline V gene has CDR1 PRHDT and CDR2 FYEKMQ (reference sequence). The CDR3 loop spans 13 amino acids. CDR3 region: CASSANQGYEQYF. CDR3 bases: TGTGCCAGCAGCGCAAATCAGGGTTACGAGCAGTACTTC.

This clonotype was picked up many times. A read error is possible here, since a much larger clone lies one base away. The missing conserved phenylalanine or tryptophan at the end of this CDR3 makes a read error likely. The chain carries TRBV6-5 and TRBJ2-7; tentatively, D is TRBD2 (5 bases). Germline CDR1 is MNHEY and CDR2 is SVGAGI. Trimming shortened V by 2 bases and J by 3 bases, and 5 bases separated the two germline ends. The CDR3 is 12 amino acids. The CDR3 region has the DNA TGTGCCAGCAGTTACGAGGGCTACGAGCAGTACTCC. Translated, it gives CASSYEGYEQYS.

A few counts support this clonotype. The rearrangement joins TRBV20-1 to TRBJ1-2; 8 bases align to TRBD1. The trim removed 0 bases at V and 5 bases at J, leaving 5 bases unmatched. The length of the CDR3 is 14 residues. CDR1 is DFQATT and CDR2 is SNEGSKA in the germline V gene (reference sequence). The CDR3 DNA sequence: TGCAGTGCTAGAGAAAGGGACAGGACTTATGGCTACACCTTC. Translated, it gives CSARERDRTYGYTF.

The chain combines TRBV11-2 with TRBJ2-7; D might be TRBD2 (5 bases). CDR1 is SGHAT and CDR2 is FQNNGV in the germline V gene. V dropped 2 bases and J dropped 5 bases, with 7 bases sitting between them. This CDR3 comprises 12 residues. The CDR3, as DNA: TGTGCCAGCAGCTTACTAGCCGACGAGCAGTACTTC. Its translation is CASSLLADEQYF.

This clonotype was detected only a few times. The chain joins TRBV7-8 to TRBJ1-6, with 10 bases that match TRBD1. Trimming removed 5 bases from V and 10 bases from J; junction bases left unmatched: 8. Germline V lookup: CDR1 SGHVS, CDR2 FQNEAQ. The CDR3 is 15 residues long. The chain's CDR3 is CASSPPGTGVSPLHF. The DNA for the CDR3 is TGTGCCAGCAGCCCCCCCGGGACAGGGGTCTCACCCCTCCACTTT.

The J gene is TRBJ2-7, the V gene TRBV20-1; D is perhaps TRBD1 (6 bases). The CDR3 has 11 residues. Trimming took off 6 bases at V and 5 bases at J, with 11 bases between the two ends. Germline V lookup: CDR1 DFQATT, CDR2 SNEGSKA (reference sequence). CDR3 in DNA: TGCAGTGCCCACAGGGCCGACGAGCAGTACTTC. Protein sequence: CSAHRADEQYF.

The DNA for the CDR3 is TGCAGTGCTAGAACGGGGGGGGTCAATGAGCAGTTCTTC. Translation: CSARTGGVNEQFF. The chain links TRBV20-1 to TRBJ2-1, with 8 nucleotides matching TRBD2. The CDR3 runs 13 residues. With V trimmed by 2 bases and J by 6 bases, 3 bases remained unmatched. From germline, CDR1 is DFQATT and CDR2 SNEGSKA (reference sequence).